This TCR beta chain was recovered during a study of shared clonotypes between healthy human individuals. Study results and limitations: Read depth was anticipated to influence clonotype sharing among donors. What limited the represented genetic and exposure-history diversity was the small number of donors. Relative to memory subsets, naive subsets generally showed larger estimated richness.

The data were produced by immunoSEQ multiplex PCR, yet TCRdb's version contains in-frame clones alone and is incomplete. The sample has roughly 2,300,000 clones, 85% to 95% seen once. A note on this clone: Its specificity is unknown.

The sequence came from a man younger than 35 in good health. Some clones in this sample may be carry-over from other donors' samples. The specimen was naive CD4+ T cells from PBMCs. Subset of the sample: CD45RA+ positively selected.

This chain's CDR3 is CASSFPGLADNEQFF. CDR3 DNA sequence: TGTGCCAGCAGCTTTCCGGGACTAGCGGACAATGAGCAGTTCTTC. The rearrangement links TRBV5-4 to TRBJ2-1; TRBD2 matches 11 bases. Per germline, CDR1 SGHNT and CDR2 YYREEE (reference sequence). The V segment lost 2 bases and the J segment 5 bases; nucleotides outside the gene matches: 3. The CDR3 has 15 residues.